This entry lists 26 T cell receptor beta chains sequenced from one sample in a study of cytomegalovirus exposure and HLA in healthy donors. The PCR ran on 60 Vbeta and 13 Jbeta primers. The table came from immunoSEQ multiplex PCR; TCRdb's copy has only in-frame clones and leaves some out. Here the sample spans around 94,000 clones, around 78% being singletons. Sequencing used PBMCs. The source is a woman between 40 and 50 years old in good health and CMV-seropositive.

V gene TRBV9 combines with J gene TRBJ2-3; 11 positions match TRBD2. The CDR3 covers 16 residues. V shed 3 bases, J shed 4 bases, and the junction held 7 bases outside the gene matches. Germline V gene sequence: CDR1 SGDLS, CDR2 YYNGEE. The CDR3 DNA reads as TGTGCCAGCAGCGGCCGACTAGCGGGATTGGCAGATACGCAGTATTTT. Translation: CASSGRLAGLADTQYF.

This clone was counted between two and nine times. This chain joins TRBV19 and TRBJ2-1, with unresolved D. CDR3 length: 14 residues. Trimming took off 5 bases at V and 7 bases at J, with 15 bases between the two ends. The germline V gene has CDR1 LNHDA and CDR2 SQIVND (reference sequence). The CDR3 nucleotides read TGTGCCAGTAGTTTACTCCCAGGTTCTAATGAGCAGTTCTTC. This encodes CASSLLPGSNEQFF.

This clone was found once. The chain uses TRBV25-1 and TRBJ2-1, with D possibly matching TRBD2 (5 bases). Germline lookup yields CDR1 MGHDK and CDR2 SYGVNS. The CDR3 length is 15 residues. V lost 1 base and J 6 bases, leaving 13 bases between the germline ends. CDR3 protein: CASSESGDYGNEQFF. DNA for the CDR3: TGTGCCAGCAGTGAATCCGGTGACTACGGCAATGAGCAGTTCTTC.

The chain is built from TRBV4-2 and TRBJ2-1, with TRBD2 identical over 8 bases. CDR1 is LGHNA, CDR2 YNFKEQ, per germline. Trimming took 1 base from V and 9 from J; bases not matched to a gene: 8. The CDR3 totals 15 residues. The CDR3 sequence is CASSQAAGVGGEQFF. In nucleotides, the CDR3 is TGTGCCAGCAGCCAAGCAGCGGGAGTCGGTGGTGAGCAGTTCTTC.

Here the CDR3 DNA reads TGTGCCAGCAGCGACAGGGATGGCTACACCTTC. It codes for CASSDRDGYTF. V usage is TRBV7-2 and J usage is TRBJ1-2, with 7 nucleotides matching TRBD1. The CDR3 spans 11 residues. Trimming cost V 5 bases and J 6 bases; bases outside gene matches: 0. Germline CDR1 SGHTA, CDR2 FQGNSA.

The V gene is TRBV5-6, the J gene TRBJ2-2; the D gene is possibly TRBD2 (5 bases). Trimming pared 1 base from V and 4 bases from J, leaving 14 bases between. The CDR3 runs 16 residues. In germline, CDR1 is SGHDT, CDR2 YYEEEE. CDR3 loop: CASSLNRGMATGELFF. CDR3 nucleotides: TGTGCCAGCAGCTTGAACCGAGGGATGGCCACCGGGGAGCTGTTTTTT.

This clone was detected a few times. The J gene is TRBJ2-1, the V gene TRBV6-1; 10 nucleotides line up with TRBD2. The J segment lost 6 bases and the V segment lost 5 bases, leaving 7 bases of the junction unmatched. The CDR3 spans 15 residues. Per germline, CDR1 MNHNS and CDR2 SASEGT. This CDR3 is CASSPASGSGNEQFF. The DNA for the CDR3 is TGTGCCAGCAGTCCCGCTAGCGGGAGCGGCAATGAGCAGTTCTTC.

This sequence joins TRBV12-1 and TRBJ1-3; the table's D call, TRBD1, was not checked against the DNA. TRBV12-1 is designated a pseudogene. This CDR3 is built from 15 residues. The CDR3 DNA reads TGTGCCAACAGACAGCCAATTATCTCTGGAAACACCATATATTTT. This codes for CANRQPIISGNTIYF.

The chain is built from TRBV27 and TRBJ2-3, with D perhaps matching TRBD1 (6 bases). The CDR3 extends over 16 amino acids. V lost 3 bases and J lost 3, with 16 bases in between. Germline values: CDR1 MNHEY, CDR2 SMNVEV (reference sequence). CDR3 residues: CASSLGAGFGTDTQYF. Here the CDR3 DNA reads TGTGCCAGCAGTTTGGGGGCCGGCTTTGGTACAGATACGCAGTATTTT.

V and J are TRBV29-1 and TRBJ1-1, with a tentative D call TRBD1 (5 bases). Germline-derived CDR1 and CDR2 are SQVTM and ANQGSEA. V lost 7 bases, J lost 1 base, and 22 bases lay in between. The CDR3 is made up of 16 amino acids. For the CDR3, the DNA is TGCAGCGGGGGAGGGAGGGGTTCACAGAGGAACACTGAAGCTTTCTTT. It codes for CSGGGRGSQRNTEAFF.

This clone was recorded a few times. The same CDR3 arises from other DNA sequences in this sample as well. The CDR3, as DNA: TGCAGTGCAGAGAGGAATGAGCAGTTCTTC. Protein sequence: CSAERNEQFF. The rearrangement links TRBV20-1 to TRBJ2-1, with D unresolved. The CDR3 extends over 10 amino acids. Germline-derived CDR1 and CDR2 are DFQATT and SNEGSKA (reference sequence). Trimming removed 6 bases from V and 7 bases from J, with 7 bases in between.

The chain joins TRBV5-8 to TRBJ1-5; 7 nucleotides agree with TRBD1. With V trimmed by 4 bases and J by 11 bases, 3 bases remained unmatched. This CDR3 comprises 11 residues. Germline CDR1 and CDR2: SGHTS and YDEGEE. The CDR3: CASSHRGAQHF. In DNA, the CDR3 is TGTGCCAGCAGCCACAGGGGAGCCCAGCATTTT.

The CDR3 nucleotides are TGTGCCAGCAGCCCAAGGGTGACAGGGGGTTCTGGGGCCAACGTCCTGACTTTC. Translation gives CASSPRVTGGSGANVLTF. The V and J genes are TRBV9 and TRBJ2-6; 9 nucleotides agree with TRBD1. CDR3 length: 18 amino acids. From germline, CDR1 is SGDLS and CDR2 YYNGEE. V gave up 4 bases and J gave up 1 base; unmatched junction bases: 9.

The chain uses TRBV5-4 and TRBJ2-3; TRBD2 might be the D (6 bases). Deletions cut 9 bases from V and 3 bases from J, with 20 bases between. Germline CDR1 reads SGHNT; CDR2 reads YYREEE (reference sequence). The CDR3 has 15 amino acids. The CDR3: CATRRGWGETDTQYF. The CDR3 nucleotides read TGTGCCACCCGGAGAGGGTGGGGGGAGACAGATACGCAGTATTTT.

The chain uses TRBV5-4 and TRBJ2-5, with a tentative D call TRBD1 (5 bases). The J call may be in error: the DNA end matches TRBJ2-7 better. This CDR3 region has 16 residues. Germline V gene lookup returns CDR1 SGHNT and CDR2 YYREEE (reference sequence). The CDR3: CASSGHSSSQNYEQYF. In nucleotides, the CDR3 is TGTGCCAGCAGCGGACACAGTTCGAGCCAAAACTACGAGCAGTACTTC.

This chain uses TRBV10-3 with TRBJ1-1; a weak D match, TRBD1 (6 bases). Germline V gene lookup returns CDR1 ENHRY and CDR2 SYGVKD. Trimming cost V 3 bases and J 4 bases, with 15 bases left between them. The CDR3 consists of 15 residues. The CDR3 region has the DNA TGTGCCATCAGTGACTCAAGGACAGCAAGCACTGAAGCTTTCTTT. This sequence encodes CAISDSRTASTEAFF.

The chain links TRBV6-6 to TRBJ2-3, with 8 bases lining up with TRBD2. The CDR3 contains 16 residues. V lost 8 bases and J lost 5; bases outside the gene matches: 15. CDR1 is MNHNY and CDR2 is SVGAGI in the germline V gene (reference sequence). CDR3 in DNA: TGTGCCAGCGGCCCTAAAACGGGACTAGGGATAGATACGCAGTATTTT. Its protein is CASGPKTGLGIDTQYF.

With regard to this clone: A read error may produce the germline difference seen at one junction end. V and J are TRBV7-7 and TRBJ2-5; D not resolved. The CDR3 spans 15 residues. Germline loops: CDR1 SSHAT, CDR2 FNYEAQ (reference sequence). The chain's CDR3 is CASSFRPLVQEAQYF. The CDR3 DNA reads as TGTGCTAGCAGCTTTAGGCCACTCGTACAAGAGGCCCAGTACTTC.

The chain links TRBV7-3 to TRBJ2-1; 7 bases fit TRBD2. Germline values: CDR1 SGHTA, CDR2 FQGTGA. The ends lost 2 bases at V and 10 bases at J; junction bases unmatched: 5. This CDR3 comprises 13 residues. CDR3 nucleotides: TGTGCCAGCAGCTTAGGTCTCGGGAGGGAGCAGTTCTTC. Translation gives CASSLGLGREQFF.

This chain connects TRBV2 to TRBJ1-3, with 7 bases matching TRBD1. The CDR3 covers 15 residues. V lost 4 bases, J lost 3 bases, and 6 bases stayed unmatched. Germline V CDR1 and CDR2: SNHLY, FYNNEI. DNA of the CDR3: TGTGCCAGCAGTGCACAGGGGACACATGGAAACACCATATATTTT. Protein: CASSAQGTHGNTIYF.

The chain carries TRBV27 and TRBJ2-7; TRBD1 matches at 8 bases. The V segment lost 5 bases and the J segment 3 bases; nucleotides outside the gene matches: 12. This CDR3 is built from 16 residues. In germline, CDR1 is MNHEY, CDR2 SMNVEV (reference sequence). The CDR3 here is CASSTYRQGSLYEQYF. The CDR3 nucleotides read TGTGCCAGCAGTACCTACCGACAGGGGTCCCTCTACGAGCAGTACTTC.

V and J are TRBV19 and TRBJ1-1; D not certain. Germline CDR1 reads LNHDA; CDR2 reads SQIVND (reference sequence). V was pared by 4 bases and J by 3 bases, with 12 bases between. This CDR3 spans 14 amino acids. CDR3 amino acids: CASSTSPWDTEAFF. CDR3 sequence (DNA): TGTGCCAGTAGTACTAGTCCATGGGACACTGAAGCTTTCTTT.

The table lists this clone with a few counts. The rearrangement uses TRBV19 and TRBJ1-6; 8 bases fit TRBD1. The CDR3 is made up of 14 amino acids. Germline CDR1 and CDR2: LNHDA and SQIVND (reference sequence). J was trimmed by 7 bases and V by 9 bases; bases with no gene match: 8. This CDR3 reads CASQDRTGNSPLHF. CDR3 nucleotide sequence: TGTGCCAGCCAAGACCGGACAGGGAATTCACCCCTCCACTTT.

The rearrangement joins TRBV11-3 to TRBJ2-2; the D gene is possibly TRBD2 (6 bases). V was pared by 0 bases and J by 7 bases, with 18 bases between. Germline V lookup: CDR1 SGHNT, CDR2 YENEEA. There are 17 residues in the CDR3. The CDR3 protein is CASSLDDRRWRGGELFF. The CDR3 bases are TGTGCCAGCAGCTTAGATGATAGGCGGTGGAGGGGCGGGGAGCTGTTTTTT. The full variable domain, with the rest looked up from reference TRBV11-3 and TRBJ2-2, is EAGVVQSPRYKIIEKKQPVAFWCNPISGHNTLYWYLQNLGQGPELLIRYENEEAVDDSQLPKDRFSAERLKGVDSTLKIQPAELGDSAVYLCASSLDDRRWRGGELFFGEGSRLTVL.

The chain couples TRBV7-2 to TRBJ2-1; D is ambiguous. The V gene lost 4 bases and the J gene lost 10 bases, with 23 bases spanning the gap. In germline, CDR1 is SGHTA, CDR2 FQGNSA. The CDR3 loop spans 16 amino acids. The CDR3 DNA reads TGTGCCAGCAGCTCGCTGCGGCTAGGCCCCACCGGGGAGCAGTTCTTC. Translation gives CASSSLRLGPTGEQFF.

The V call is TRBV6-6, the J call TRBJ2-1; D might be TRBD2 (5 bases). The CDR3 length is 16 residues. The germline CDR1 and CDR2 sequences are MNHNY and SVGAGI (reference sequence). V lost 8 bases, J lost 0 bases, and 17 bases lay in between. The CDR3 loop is CASSRVAQSSYNEQFF. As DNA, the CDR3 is TGTGCCAGCTCACGGGTAGCGCAGAGCTCCTACAATGAGCAGTTCTTC.